This TCR beta chain was documented in a study of follicular helper T cells after annual influenza vaccination. Study-wide findings and caveats: Day 7 ICOS+CD38+ clones were most often found later in ICOS-CD38- cTfh cells.

The protocol was immunoSEQ multiplex PCR, while the TCRdb copy is restricted to in-frame clones and leaves out a portion. Among thousands of clones, around nine tenths were seen once, and the ten largest hold less than 0.75%. As to this clone: Its specificity is not known.

The sample's time point: 2015-2016 season, 7 days after influenza vaccination. Each time point used about 40 to 110 mL of blood. V was pared by 4 bases and J by 0 bases, with 10 bases between. Germline CDR1 is SNHLY and CDR2 is FYNNEI. This CDR3 is 16 amino acids long. V gene TRBV2 combines with J gene TRBJ1-6; D is perhaps TRBD1 (5 bases). This material consisted of CXCR5+ CD38- circulating T follicular helper cells from blood, taken 7 days after influenza vaccination. Sample subset: circulating Tfh, non-naive CD4+CXCR5+PD-1+ (ICOS+CD38+ or ICOS-CD38-). The sequence was collected from an adult who received the influenza vaccine. CDR3 nucleotide sequence: TGTGCCAGCAGTGGACAGCCGGCCTCCTATAATTCACCCCTCCACTTT. Its translation is CASSGQPASYNSPLHF. The variable domain in full, with the rest retrieved from reference TRBV2 and TRBJ1-6, is EPEVTQTPSHQVTQMGQEVILRCVPISNHLYFYWYRQILGQKVEFLVSFYNNEISEKSEIFDDQFSVERPDGSNFTLKIRSTKLEDSAMYFCASSGQPASYNSPLHFGNGTRLTVT.